Detailed here is one TCR beta chain. What it binds is not known. The record originates from a study of T cell repertoires in cytomegalovirus infection. Study summary: It was the public TCR beta signatures that indicated both CMV infection and matching HLA type.

The study's findings and limits: Cumulative public TCR beta family frequency identified carriers of CMV plus the relevant HLA.

TCRdb passed the reads through MiXCR, listing each CDR3 protein once. The data show about 260,000 distinct CDR3 sequences, approximately 13% seen once. This receptor was identified in a human donor in good health (CMV status not recorded). Some clones in this sample may be carry-over from other donors' samples. Specimen: PBMCs.

The CDR3: CAIGSGTSADTQYF. The CDR3 DNA follows: TGTGCCATCGGGTCCGGGACTAGCGCAGATACGCAGTATTTT. The rearrangement links TRBV10-3 to TRBJ2-3, with TRBD2 matching 10 bases. CDR3 length: 14 residues. V lost 8 bases, J lost 4 bases, and 6 bases stayed unmatched. Germline assignment: CDR1 ENHRY and CDR2 SYGVKD.